This T cell receptor beta chain originates from a study of T cells in Graves' hyperthyroidism and ophthalmopathy. Findings and limits, study-wide: Most thyroid clonotypes expanded above 0.001 appeared in blood too.

This clonotype has ten or more counts. The target antigen is unknown. From RNA transcripts, TCR beta CDR3 regions were amplified. The TCR CDR3 was amplified in a first-round RT-PCR using the HTBI primer set. Using its own MiXCR run on the multiplex PCR reads, TCRdb lists one record per CDR3 protein. The sample has over 300,000 distinct CDR3 sequences; about 14% are singletons. Trimming shortened V by 5 bases and J by 0 bases, and 13 bases separated the two germline ends. The germline V gene has CDR1 SEHNR and CDR2 FQNEAQ (reference sequence). The CDR3 contains 15 residues. This chain links TRBV7-9 with TRBJ1-1; D is ambiguous. The sequence derives from a woman aged 60 to 75 with Graves' hyperthyroidism. Sequences were obtained from blood. The CDR3 DNA sequence: TGTGCCAGCAGCAAGGCCCTGAGCATGAACACTGAAGCTTTCTTT. Translating gives CASSKALSMNTEAFF.